Below are 17 T cell receptor beta chains sequenced from a single sample in a study of cytomegalovirus exposure and HLA in healthy donors (TCRdb year 2017). The library was made by the immunoSEQ multiplex PCR assay. For the multiplex PCR, a mixture combining 60 forward primers for TCR Vbeta segments and 13 reverse primers for TCR Jbeta segments was used. TCRdb stores this immuneACCESS table with in-frame sequences only. Part of the clones is absent; in the studies checked, under half of the shortfall reflects unresolved V genes, and no reason is known for the rest. This sample is represented by 120,000 to 150,000 clones; roughly 80% of them were singletons. The ten largest make up 2.5% to 4% of the sample. The material sequenced was PBMCs. These receptors came from a man in his forties or fifties in good health and CMV-seronegative.

This clone showed up just a few times. This chain connects TRBV4-2 to TRBJ2-1, with 9 bases identical to TRBD2. The CDR3 length is 17 residues. V was clipped by 4 bases and J by 5 bases; unmatched bases: 12. CDR1 LGHNA and CDR2 YNFKEQ come from the germline V gene. The CDR3 sequence: CASSLSGGEPMNNEQFF. The CDR3 DNA sequence: TGTGCCAGCAGCCTTAGCGGGGGCGAGCCGATGAACAATGAGCAGTTCTTC.

This clone was observed a few times. The chain joins TRBV4-3 to TRBJ2-3, with D tentatively TRBD2 (6 bases). CDR3 length: 15 residues. CDR1 is LGHNA and CDR2 is YSLEER in the germline V gene. Trimming left V 4 bases short and J 2 bases short, with 13 bases between. CDR3 DNA: TGCGCCAGCAGCCGGTACGGGGGTCACACAGATACGCAGTATTTT. Translating it yields CASSRYGGHTDTQYF.

The chain joins TRBV18 to TRBJ1-1, with 10 bases fitting TRBD1. This CDR3 has 15 amino acids. CDR1 and CDR2 from the germline V gene are KGHSH and LQKENI. Losses at the gene ends were 3 bases for V and 4 bases for J; bases not matched to a gene: 5. The CDR3 protein is CASSPWDRGSTEAFF. The CDR3 DNA reads as TGTGCCAGCTCACCCTGGGACAGGGGCTCCACTGAAGCTTTCTTT. Full variable domain (rest looked up from reference TRBV18 and TRBJ1-1): NAGVMQNPRHLVRRRGQEARLRCSPMKGHSHVYWYRQLPEEGLKFMVYLQKENIIDESGMPKERFSAEFPKEGPSILRIQQVVRGDSAAYFCASSPWDRGSTEAFFGQGTRLTVV.

V is TRBV2 and J is TRBJ1-3; D is ambiguous. Between the trimmed V and J ends, which lost 9 bases and 0 bases, there was a span of 9 bases. The CDR3 runs to 13 residues. Germline V gene sequence: CDR1 SNHLY, CDR2 FYNNEI. The CDR3 region has the DNA TGTGCCAGGAGACTTAACTCTGGAAACACCATATATTTT. It translates to CARRLNSGNTIYF.

This clone was found once. This rearrangement joins TRBV5-6 to TRBJ2-3, with 7 nucleotides matching TRBD2. This CDR3 is 14 amino acids long. The trim removed 4 bases at V and 4 bases at J, leaving 6 bases unmatched. CDR1 is SGHDT, CDR2 YYEEEE, per germline. Written as DNA, the CDR3 is TGTGCCAGCAGCCGAGCGGGGAAGGCAGATACGCAGTATTTT. Protein sequence: CASSRAGKADTQYF.

The J gene is TRBJ2-5, the V gene TRBV5-1; D remains unclear. The CDR3 extends over 14 amino acids. Trimming cost V 0 bases and J 1 base, with 7 bases left between them. The germline V gene has CDR1 SGHRS and CDR2 YFSETQ. The CDR3 sequence: CASSLGSFQETQYF. Written as DNA, the CDR3 is TGCGCCAGCAGCTTGGGTAGCTTCCAAGAGACCCAGTACTTC.

The chain recombines TRBV7-9 with TRBJ2-7; the D gene is possibly TRBD1 (5 bases). Deletions cut 5 bases from V and 6 bases from J, with 11 bases between. The CDR3 is made up of 12 amino acids. Germline V lookup: CDR1 SEHNR, CDR2 FQNEAQ (reference sequence). DNA of the CDR3: TGTGCCAGCAGCGTACAGGTCCGCGAGCAGTACTTC. The encoded protein is CASSVQVREQYF.

CDR3 sequence (DNA): TGTGCCAGCAGTTTCTCAGGGTCGGGCAATCAGCCCCAGCATTTT. Encoded protein: CASSFSGSGNQPQHF. The chain combines TRBV27 with TRBJ1-5; D is perhaps TRBD1 (5 bases). CDR1 MNHEY and CDR2 SMNVEV come from the germline V gene (reference sequence). The length of the CDR3 is 15 residues. The V end was cut by 3 bases, the J end by 2 bases, with 11 bases between.

This rearrangement joins TRBV5-1 to TRBJ2-5, with 7 positions matching TRBD2. Looked up from germline, CDR1 is SGHRS and CDR2 is YFSETQ. The CDR3 runs to 14 residues. V shed 4 bases, J shed 3 bases, and the junction held 6 bases outside the gene matches. The CDR3: CASSPIAGEETQYF. The DNA for the CDR3 is TGCGCCAGCAGCCCCATTGCGGGGGAAGAGACCCAGTACTTC.

The chain combines TRBV5-1 with TRBJ1-1, with D possibly being TRBD1 (5 bases). V was pared by 2 bases and J by 7 bases, with 12 bases between. Germline V gene sequence: CDR1 SGHRS, CDR2 YFSETQ. The CDR3 extends over 13 amino acids. The CDR3 sequence is CASSFGSGCEAFF. CDR3 DNA sequence: TGCGCCAGCAGCTTTGGGTCAGGGTGTGAAGCTTTCTTT.

The rearrangement uses TRBV27 and TRBJ2-5, with D perhaps TRBD2 (5 bases). V gave up 4 bases and J gave up 0 bases, with 9 bases separating them. This CDR3 is 14 amino acids long. CDR1 and CDR2 from the germline V gene are MNHEY and SMNVEV (reference sequence). The CDR3 reads CASSSQDYQETQYF. DNA of the CDR3: TGTGCCAGCAGTTCCCAGGACTACCAAGAGACCCAGTACTTC.

The chain is built from TRBV27 and TRBJ2-7, with 11 bases identical to TRBD1. The CDR3 is 20 residues long. Trimming cost V 0 bases and J 7 bases; bases outside gene matches: 20. Germline assignment: CDR1 MNHEY and CDR2 SMNVEV (reference sequence). CDR3 loop: CASSLSLRDRGITAVREQYF. Here the CDR3 DNA reads TGTGCCAGCAGTTTATCGCTCCGGGACAGGGGGATTACAGCCGTACGGGAGCAGTACTTC.

There are a few counts of this clone. The chain carries TRBV2 and TRBJ1-5, with 7 bases that match TRBD1. This CDR3 has 14 amino acids. Per germline, CDR1 SNHLY and CDR2 FYNNEI. V trimming: 7 bases; J trimming: 4 bases; junction bases outside the gene matches: 7. The CDR3 sequence: CASNRVTGNQPQHF. CDR3 bases: TGTGCCAGCAACAGGGTGACAGGGAATCAGCCCCAGCATTTT.

DNA for the CDR3: TGTGCCAGCTCACTAGGGACAGGGAACAACAATCAGCCCCAGCATTTT. Translating it yields CASSLGTGNNNQPQHF. The chain combines TRBV18 with TRBJ1-5; 9 positions match TRBD1. V lost 4 bases to trimming and J lost 3 bases; unmatched junction nucleotides: 7. This CDR3 has 16 residues. Germline assignment: CDR1 KGHSH and CDR2 LQKENI.

The chain combines TRBV11-2 with TRBJ2-2, with a possible D match to TRBD1 (5 bases). This CDR3 is 17 amino acids long. Germline loops: CDR1 SGHAT, CDR2 FQNNGV. V was trimmed by 0 bases and J by 1 base, leaving 12 bases between them. The CDR3: CASSLDPARENTGELFF. The CDR3 region has the DNA TGTGCCAGCAGCTTAGATCCGGCCAGGGAGAACACCGGGGAGCTGTTTTTT. Filled out from reference TRBV11-2 and TRBJ2-2, the complete variable domain reads EAGVAQSPRYKIIEKRQSVAFWCNPISGHATLYWYQQILGQGPKLLIQFQNNGVVDDSQLPKDRFSAERLKGVDSTLKIQPAKLEDSAVYLCASSLDPARENTGELFFGEGSRLTVL.

The rearrangement links TRBV2 to TRBJ2-5; TRBD2 matches at 8 bases. CDR3 size: 15 residues. V shed 6 bases, J shed 7 bases, and the junction held 13 bases outside the gene matches. From germline, CDR1 is SNHLY and CDR2 FYNNEI. The CDR3, as DNA: TGTGCCAGCAGGGGCCGGGGGGGTGCTGGCGGGACCCAGTACTTC. Encoded protein: CASRGRGGAGGTQYF.

The rearrangement joins TRBV7-2 to TRBJ1-2; no definite D call. The CDR3 contains 13 residues. Trimming cost V 1 base and J 3 bases, with 6 bases left between them. CDR1 and CDR2 (germline): SGHTA, FQGNSA. The CDR3 region is CASSLDTYYGYTF. The CDR3 DNA follows: TGTGCCAGCAGCTTAGACACATACTATGGCTACACCTTC.